Described below is a single T cell receptor (beta chain) sequence and its context. This specimen belongs to a study of blood T cell repertoires in COVID-19. As for the study in general: From the United States, Italy and Spain came samples of acute and convalescent COVID-19.

CDR3 size: 14 residues. The trim removed 4 bases at V and 3 bases at J, leaving 5 bases unmatched. Germline values: CDR1 LGHDT, CDR2 YNNKEL (reference sequence). Living in roughly 25 US areas, the participants were between about 18 and 95 years of age. Each recovered donor of Cohort 3 presented with two negative PCRs, clearance, or symptom resolution. Study processing details: Estimates of nucleated cell counts were drawn from the amplification of reference gene primers. Measured with immunoSEQ multiplex PCR; TCRdb has only the in-frame clones, and not every one. Clone size and the V and J calls come from that table; the DNA yielded D and trimming. This sample has hundreds of thousands of clones, with about 83% found just once.

The J gene is TRBJ2-7, the V gene TRBV3-1 (or the pseudogene TRBV3-2); 8 nucleotides line up with TRBD1. The origin of this receptor is a woman aged 50 to 60 who had recovered from COVID-19. The specimen sequenced was PBMCs or T cells enriched from blood (not recorded which). The CDR3 is CASSPWGQDYEQYF. The CDR3 nucleotides are TGTGCCAGCAGCCCGTGGGGACAGGACTACGAGCAGTACTTC.